This TCR beta chain was captured in a study of blood T cells in healthy people across ages. PCR was performed a second time for 7 to 11 cycles using a sample-barcoded 5' primer and a J-beta primer mix. Each sample yielded at least 2.5 million CDR3-containing paired-end reads. TCRdb reprocessed the 5' RACE reads via MiXCR and lists one record per CDR3 protein. The sample has approximately 1.5 million distinct CDR3 sequences, roughly 43% seen once; the top ten hold approximately 4.1%. Broader study findings: Naive and antigen-experienced cells could not be conclusively compared, given unsorted PBMCs.

This CDR3 is built from 14 residues. From germline, CDR1 is SGHTA and CDR2 FQGNSA. V was shortened by 5 bases and J by 8 bases, with 15 bases between the two germline ends. Comments on this clonotype: Its antigen is undetermined.

The source of this sequence is a woman aged 18-29 years in good health. The chain employs TRBV7-2 and TRBJ1-4; perhaps TRBD1 as D (5 bases). The sequenced sample was blood. In DNA form, the CDR3 reads TGTGCCAGCAGCCAAGGAATGGGACGAGAAAAACTGTTTTTT. Its translation: CASSQGMGREKLFF.